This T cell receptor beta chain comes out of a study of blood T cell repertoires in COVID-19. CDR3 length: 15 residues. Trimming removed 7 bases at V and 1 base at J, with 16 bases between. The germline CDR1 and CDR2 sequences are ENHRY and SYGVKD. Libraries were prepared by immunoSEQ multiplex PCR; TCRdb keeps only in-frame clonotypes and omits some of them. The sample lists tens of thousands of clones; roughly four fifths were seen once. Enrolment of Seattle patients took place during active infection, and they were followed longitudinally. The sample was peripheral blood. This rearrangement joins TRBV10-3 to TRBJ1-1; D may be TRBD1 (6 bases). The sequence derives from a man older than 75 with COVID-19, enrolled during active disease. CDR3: CAINGGQSSNTEAFF. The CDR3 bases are TGTGCCATCAATGGAGGACAGTCCTCGAACACTGAAGCTTTCTTT.